The clone carrying this TCR beta chain was observed once. This entry is derived from a study of blood T cell repertoires in COVID-19. Study as a whole: Donors in the United States, Italy and Spain gave samples during acute or convalescent COVID-19. PBMCs, B-cell-depleted T cells, or T cells were the source of the cDNA or gDNA that made up the material.

Assay used: immunoSEQ multiplex PCR; TCRdb lists only in-frame clones, some missing. The repertoire holds 150,000 to 200,000 clones, with about 83% as singletons. There are 16 residues in the CDR3. V was pared by 1 base and J by 2 bases, with 4 bases of the junction left unmatched. CDR1 is SGHTA, CDR2 FQGNSA, per germline. The sequenced material came from peripheral blood. The sequence was obtained from a woman between 70 and 85 years old with COVID-19, enrolled during active disease. The V and J genes are TRBV7-2 and TRBJ2-7; 11 nucleotides agree with TRBD2. The CDR3 is CASSLGTSGHPYEQYF. CDR3 bases: TGTGCCAGCAGCTTAGGGACTAGCGGGCATCCCTACGAGCAGTACTTC.